A selection of T cell receptor beta chains follows, all from one sample in a study of T cell repertoires in cytomegalovirus infection. Antigens of these TCRs are unknown. TCRdb analysed the reads with MiXCR anew, one entry per CDR3 protein. The sample includes under 850,000 distinct CDR3 sequences, around 35% seen only once; the top ten take 15% to 20%. The source was cultured PBMCs, collected from culture after CMV antigen stimulation. Receptor source: a human donor in good health (CMV status not recorded). Some clones in this sample may be carry-over from other donors' samples. The CDR3 runs from the conserved cysteine through the conserved F or W. D genes are given only for firm matches. Size is stated for part of the rows, as once, few or many counts, or as a class when the clone is expanded.

CDR3nt | CDR3aa | d_gene | v_gene | abundance | j_gene
TGTGCCAGCAGTGAAGGACCAGTCATTCTTGCAACTAATGAAAAACTGTTTTTT | CASSEGPVILATNEKLFF | - | TRBV6-1 | few | TRBJ1-4
TGTGCCAGCAGTTCGATGAATCAATATTCACCCCTCCACTTT | CASSSMNQYSPLHF | - | TRBV6-5 | - | TRBJ1-6
TGCGCCAGCAGCCAAGATTCAGGACGGGGTTACGAGCAGTACTTC | CASSQDSGRGYEQYF | - | TRBV4-1 | - | TRBJ2-7
TGTGCCAGCTCACCAGACGCAGAAAAACTGTTTTTT | CASSPDAEKLFF | - | TRBV18 | few | TRBJ1-4
TGTGCCAGTAGTATAGGATTAGGGGCCGGGGAGCTGTTTTTT | CASSIGLGAGELFF | - | TRBV19 | - | TRBJ2-2
TGTGCCACCGGACGGTACGGCGAGCAGTACTTC | CATGRYGEQYF | - | TRBV19 | - | TRBJ2-7
TGTGCCAGCAGATCGGGACAGGCCGGTAACGTTGAAGCTTTCTTT | CASRSGQAGNVEAFF | TRBD1 | TRBV6-2/TRBV6-3 | - | TRBJ1-1
TGTGCCAGCAGCTTATATGGGCAGTTCGGCTACACCTTC | CASSLYGQFGYTF | - | TRBV7-4 | once | TRBJ1-2
TGTGCCAGCAGCCTAGACAGGGAAAGGGATCAGCCCCAGCATTTT | CASSLDRERDQPQHF | TRBD1 | TRBV12-3/TRBV12-4 | few | TRBJ1-5
TGTGCCAGTAGCCCTCGGGTGATTGGCGGGAGGGCCCTTTCTGAGCAGTTCTTC | CASSPRVIGGRALSEQFF | TRBD2 | TRBV19 | - | TRBJ2-1
TGCGCCAGCAGCCAAAGGTCCGGACTAGCGGGAGGCTATGAGCAGTTCTTC | CASSQRSGLAGGYEQFF | TRBD2 | TRBV4-3 | - | TRBJ2-1
TGTGCCAGCAGCTCTACTAGGACAGGGGTCAACGAGCAGTACTTC | CASSSTRTGVNEQYF | TRBD1 | TRBV7-9 | few | TRBJ2-7
TGTGCCAGCAGCCCCGAGACGGGAGGGCCCCACAATGAGCAGTTCTTC | CASSPETGGPHNEQFF | TRBD2 | TRBV7-6 | few | TRBJ2-1
TGCAGTGCTAGTCGGGTACTCATTGAGAACACTGAAGCTTTCTTT | CSASRVLIENTEAFF | - | TRBV20-1 | - | TRBJ1-1
TGTGCCAGCAGCGGTGGTAGGGGGGGGGGTAATGAAAAACTGTTTTTT | CASSGGRGGGNEKLFF | - | TRBV7-8 | - | TRBJ1-4
TGTGCCAGCAAGCGGGACAGGGTCACAGATACGCAGTATTTT | CASKRDRVTDTQYF | TRBD1 | TRBV6-2/TRBV6-3 | few | TRBJ2-3
TGTGCCAGCAGTGACACAGGGGGTTTATCCGAGCAGTACTTC | CASSDTGGLSEQYF | TRBD1 | TRBV2 | few | TRBJ2-7
TGTGCCAGCAGCGGGCTAGCGGATACGCAGTATTTT | CASSGLADTQYF | - | TRBV7-6 | few | TRBJ2-3
TGTGCCAGCACTTGGACAGGGACAGGCACAGATACGCAGTATTTT | CASTWTGTGTDTQYF | TRBD1 | TRBV6-8 | - | TRBJ2-3
TGTGCCCCGGGGAGCACAGATACGCAGTATTTT | CAPGSTDTQYF | - | TRBV25-1 | - | TRBJ2-3
TGTGCCAGCACTCGGGGAGTGGAGGATACGCAGTATTTT | CASTRGVEDTQYF | - | TRBV6-5 | - | TRBJ2-3
TGTGCCAGCAGTTTAGACAGGGACATTGCTAATGAAAAACTGTTTTTT | CASSLDRDIANEKLFF | TRBD1 | TRBV28 | - | TRBJ1-4
TGTGCCAGCAGCAGACCAGCGGGGGGGCCAACAGATACGCAGTATTTT | CASSRPAGGPTDTQYF | TRBD2 | TRBV7-2 | many | TRBJ2-3
TGCGCCAGCAGCCAAGCCAACGGCGTCTATGGCTACACCTTC | CASSQANGVYGYTF | - | TRBV4-3 | few | TRBJ1-2
TGCAGTGCTAGACAAGTGGGCGCCTATAATTCACCCCTCCACTTT | CSARQVGAYNSPLHF | - | TRBV20-1 | - | TRBJ1-6
TGTGCCAGCAGGGGCAGGGGGGGGGGCTACAATGAGCAGTTCTTC | CASRGRGGGYNEQFF | - | TRBV6-5 | few | TRBJ2-1
TGTGCCGGGGGGCTAGCGGGGGGGCCGAGGCCCAATGAGCAGTTCTTC | CAGGLAGGPRPNEQFF | TRBD2 | TRBV19 | - | TRBJ2-1
TGTGCCAGCAGTGTACAGGGAGTTGAAGCTTTCTTT | CASSVQGVEAFF | - | TRBV28 | few | TRBJ1-1
TGCAGTGCTAGTCGGTCTAGCGGCTACAATGAGCAGTTCTTC | CSASRSSGYNEQFF | TRBD2 | TRBV20-1 | - | TRBJ2-1
TGCGCCAGCAGCCAAGTTAAAGCTAGCGGGGGGGCTAGCACAGATACGCAGTATTTT | CASSQVKASGGASTDTQYF | TRBD2 | TRBV4-1 | - | TRBJ2-3
TGTGCCAGCAGCTTAGGCGTAGCGGGAGGTGCCGGGGAGCTGTTTTTT | CASSLGVAGGAGELFF | TRBD2 | TRBV7-2 | few | TRBJ2-2
TGTGCCAGCAGTGAAGCCCGGACGGGATCCTACGAGCAGTACTTC | CASSEARTGSYEQYF | - | TRBV2 | few | TRBJ2-7
TGTGCCAGCAGCTTCTCTGGGTTCAACACCGGGGAGCTGTTTTTT | CASSFSGFNTGELFF | - | TRBV5-5 | - | TRBJ2-2
TGTGCCAGCAGCCAAGGCCTTTACAGAGGAAACACCATATATTTT | CASSQGLYRGNTIYF | - | TRBV14 | - | TRBJ1-3
TGTGCCAGCAGGGCATCGGACTATGGCTACACCTTC | CASRASDYGYTF | - | TRBV7-6 | - | TRBJ1-2
TGTGCCAGCAGCCGCCTCGGTGGGGACCAAGAGACCCAGTACTTC | CASSRLGGDQETQYF | - | TRBV4-2 | - | TRBJ2-5
TGTGCCAGCAGCCCTAGGGTCGGCACTGAAGCTTTCTTT | CASSPRVGTEAFF | - | TRBV5-4 | - | TRBJ1-1
TGCGCCAGCAGCCAAGAAACCCTCGTAGGACAGGGGGCTCGAGAGCAGTACTTC | CASSQETLVGQGAREQYF | TRBD1 | TRBV4-1 | - | TRBJ2-7
TGTGCCAGCGGGACGGACTCTGGAAACACCATATATTTT | CASGTDSGNTIYF | - | TRBV25-1 | - | TRBJ1-3
TGTGCCAGCAGCCCGTCCGGGTTTCCCTACGAGCAGTACTTC | CASSPSGFPYEQYF | - | TRBV7-9 | - | TRBJ2-7
TGTGCCAGCAGCTTGGGACAGACACTCACAGATACGCAGTATTTT | CASSLGQTLTDTQYF | - | TRBV5-4 | - | TRBJ2-3
TGTGCCAGCAGTGAAGGACAGCACACTGAAGCTTTCTTT | CASSEGQHTEAFF | - | TRBV6-1 | - | TRBJ1-1
TGTGCCAGCAGTTTATCATCAGCCTATAGCAATCAGCCCCAGCATTTT | CASSLSSAYSNQPQHF | - | TRBV27 | - | TRBJ1-5
TGTGCCAGCATCCATCTAGGGACTAGCGGGAGGGGCGAAAAGGATACGCAGTATTTT | CASIHLGTSGRGEKDTQYF | TRBD2 | TRBV5-6 | - | TRBJ2-3
TGCAGTGCTAGATCCCTCTCTCCCGGAAACACCATATATTTT | CSARSLSPGNTIYF | - | TRBV20-1 | - | TRBJ1-3
TGTGCCAGCAGCTTGCAGTATAATCAGCCCCAGCATTTT | CASSLQYNQPQHF | - | TRBV7-2 | few | TRBJ1-5
TGTGCCAGCAGCCCGTCCGGAGGGTACAATCAGCCCCAGCATTTT | CASSPSGGYNQPQHF | - | TRBV7-2 | many | TRBJ1-5
TGCAGTGCAACAGTGGGCACTGAAGCTTTCTTT | CSATVGTEAFF | - | TRBV20-1 | - | TRBJ1-1
TGTGCCAGCAGCCAAGACGGAGTAAGGTCGGACAATGAGCAGTTCTTC | CASSQDGVRSDNEQFF | - | TRBV4-2 | few | TRBJ2-1